A single sample gave rise to the 28 T cell receptor beta chains below, sequenced in a study of CD8 T cells in ankylosing spondylitis (dated by TCRdb to about 2017). Library method: 5' RACE. The instrument was an Illumina HiSeq 2500. TCRdb applied fastp at Q25 and MiXCR to the public reads, then kept only in-frame beta chains. Identical CDR3 protein sequences are pooled into one entry, listed with their most common genes and DNA. Here the sample has roughly 230,000 distinct CDR3 sequences; about 11% occur a single time. Less than 3% of the sample is taken by the ten largest. Sequenced: blood, either unsorted or a sorted T cell fraction (not recorded which). Receptor source: a male donor with ankylosing spondylitis or in good health (not recorded which).

The chain has TRBV11-1 and TRBJ2-2; the match to TRBD1 covers 8 bases. The CDR3 has 18 residues. Germline loops: CDR1 SGHAT, CDR2 FQDESV (reference sequence). The V gene end was trimmed by 5 bases and the J gene end by 6 bases; junction bases not matched to a gene: 17. CDR3 region: CASSQLLGQGSGSGELFF. The CDR3 DNA reads as TGTGCCAGCAGCCAGCTTCTAGGACAGGGCTCCGGATCCGGGGAGCTGTTTTTT.

In its sample, this clonotype was seen many times. The chain employs TRBV2 and TRBJ2-3; TRBD2 matches at 7 bases. This CDR3 contains 19 residues. Losses at the gene ends were 6 bases for V and 0 bases for J; bases not matched to a gene: 18. CDR1 and CDR2 from the germline V gene are SNHLY and FYNNEI. For the CDR3, the DNA is TGTGCCAGCAGAAACCCTAGGCTAGCGGATTCCCCTAGCACAGATACGCAGTATTTT. This sequence encodes CASRNPRLADSPSTDTQYF.

DNA for the CDR3: TGCAGCGTTGATACCAGCGGGAAACACTACGAGCAGTACTTC. It yields the protein CSVDTSGKHYEQYF. The chain has TRBV29-1 and TRBJ2-7; TRBD2 matches 7 bases. V was clipped by 3 bases and J by 3 bases; unmatched bases: 8. The CDR3 spans 14 residues. Germline assignment: CDR1 SQVTM and CDR2 ANQGSEA.

This clonotype was detected ten times or more. This sequence joins TRBV29-1 and TRBJ2-5; D possibly uses TRBD1 or TRBD2 (5 bases each). V lost 2 bases and J lost 5, with 9 bases in between. This CDR3 is 12 amino acids long. Germline V gene lookup returns CDR1 SQVTM and CDR2 ANQGSEA. The CDR3 reads CSVETGLETQYF. As DNA, the CDR3 is TGCAGCGTTGAAACGGGGCTGGAGACCCAGTACTTC.

This clonotype has a count of ten or more. CDR3 in amino acids: CASSISGYGGELFF. The CDR3 coding sequence is TGTGCCAGTAGTATCTCGGGGTACGGCGGGGAGCTGTTTTTT. The V gene is TRBV19, the J gene TRBJ2-2; perhaps TRBD2 as D (5 bases). This CDR3 has 14 amino acids. Germline CDR1 reads LNHDA; CDR2 reads SQIVND (reference sequence). V was trimmed by 3 bases and J by 7 bases, leaving 12 bases between them.

At least ten counts were recorded for this clonotype. The rearrangement joins TRBV29-1 to TRBJ2-2, with TRBD1 as a possible D gene (5 bases). The ends were cut back, 3 bases at V and 5 bases at J, with 10 bases in the middle. The length of the CDR3 is 13 residues. The V gene's germline CDR1 is SQVTM and CDR2 ANQGSEA. The CDR3: CSVDQGSTGELFF. DNA of the CDR3: TGCAGCGTTGATCAGGGTTCAACCGGGGAGCTGTTTTTT.

This clonotype has ten or more counts. The chain is built from TRBV5-1 and TRBJ2-3, with D hard to call. Per the germline V gene, CDR1 is SGHRS and CDR2 is YFSETQ. V was cut by 2 bases and J by 0 bases, with 7 bases left in between. The CDR3 is 14 amino acids. CDR3 residues: CASSLTDSTDTQYF. The CDR3 DNA reads as TGCGCCAGCAGCTTAACAGATAGCACAGATACGCAGTATTTT.

This clonotype appeared many times. V gene TRBV5-1 combines with J gene TRBJ2-5; D may correspond to TRBD1 or TRBD2 (5 bases each). Trimming removed 1 base from V and 2 bases from J, with 21 bases in between. The CDR3 totals 18 residues. CDR1 is SGHRS, CDR2 YFSETQ, per germline. CDR3 residues: CASSLKVSNRDGQETQYF. Here the CDR3 DNA reads TGCGCCAGCAGCTTGAAGGTTTCAAATAGGGACGGTCAAGAGACCCAGTACTTC. Full variable domain (remainder filled in from reference TRBV5-1 and TRBJ2-5): KAGVTQTPRYLIKTRGQQVTLSCSPISGHRSVSWYQQTPGQGLQFLFEYFSETQRNKGNFPGRFSGRQFSNSRSEMNVSTLELGDSALYLCASSLKVSNRDGQETQYFGPGTRLLVL.

Concerning this clonotype itself: A read error may produce the germline difference seen at one junction end. This sequence joins TRBV27 and TRBJ1-1; a possible D gene is TRBD1 (5 bases). The CDR3 loop spans 17 amino acids. CDR1 is MNHEY and CDR2 is SMNVEV in the germline V gene (reference sequence). The CDR3 reads CASSLSRAGNVNTEVFF. For the CDR3, the DNA is TGTGCCAGCAGTTTATCGCGAGCAGGGAATGTGAACACTGAAGTTTTCTTT.

At least ten counts were recorded for this clonotype. This rearrangement joins TRBV5-1 to TRBJ1-5; D remains ambiguous. The germline V and J ends were trimmed by 4 bases and 3 bases, with 17 bases remaining between them. This CDR3 is 16 amino acids long. The germline V gene has CDR1 SGHRS and CDR2 YFSETQ. This CDR3 is CASSTGGLPDNQPQHF. In DNA form, the CDR3 reads TGCGCCAGCAGCACGGGAGGACTGCCAGACAATCAGCCCCAGCATTTT.

The chain recombines TRBV3-1 with TRBJ1-1, with unresolved D. Germline loops: CDR1 LGHDT, CDR2 YNNKEL (reference sequence). Trimming removed 1 base at V and 7 bases at J, with 7 bases between. The CDR3 runs 12 residues. For the CDR3, the DNA is TGTGCCAGCAGCCAAGTTTGGGGTGAAGCTTTCTTT. Its translation is CASSQVWGEAFF.

This clonotype was observed a few times. V is TRBV7-9 and J is TRBJ1-2; D not certain. Trimming pared 1 base from V and 5 bases from J, leaving 8 bases between. Germline V gene sequence: CDR1 SEHNR, CDR2 FQNEAQ (reference sequence). The CDR3 consists of 13 residues. As DNA, the CDR3 is TGTGCCAGCAGCTTAGGGGTAACTTATGGCTACACCTTC. It is translated as CASSLGVTYGYTF.

This chain joins TRBV20-1 and TRBJ1-3, with 7 positions matching TRBD1. The trim removed 2 bases at V and 2 bases at J, leaving 3 bases unmatched. The CDR3 totals 14 residues. Germline V lookup: CDR1 DFQATT, CDR2 SNEGSKA (reference sequence). Here the CDR3 reads CSARSGGPGNTIYF. For the CDR3, the DNA is TGCAGTGCTAGATCAGGGGGGCCTGGAAACACCATATATTTT.

The chain carries TRBV6-1 and TRBJ2-5; TRBD1 agrees at 7 bases. The junction had 12 bases not matched to a gene; V was cut back by 5 bases and J by 3 bases. The CDR3 is 16 residues long. Germline CDR1 MNHNS, CDR2 SASEGT. The CDR3 sequence: CASSPAPGQTKETQYF. The CDR3 region has the DNA TGTGCCAGCAGTCCAGCCCCGGGACAGACAAAAGAGACCCAGTACTTC.

This clonotype was seen repeatedly, ten times or more. The CDR3 region is CASSLAEMVNYGYTF. In nucleotides, the CDR3 is TGCGCCAGCAGCTTGGCCGAGATGGTTAACTATGGCTACACCTTC. This chain connects TRBV5-1 to TRBJ1-2; no clear D. CDR3 length: 15 residues. Trimming shortened V by 0 bases and J by 1 base, and 10 bases separated the two germline ends. CDR1 is SGHRS, CDR2 YFSETQ, per germline.

There are a few counts of this clonotype. The chain employs TRBV7-9 and TRBJ1-4, with D uncertain. The CDR3 length is 13 residues. Germline lookup yields CDR1 SEHNR and CDR2 FQNEAQ (reference sequence). Trimming removed 4 bases at V and 7 bases at J, with 10 bases between. CDR3 DNA: TGTGCCAGCAGCTGGGGTCTGAGTGAAAAACTGTTTTTT. Protein: CASSWGLSEKLFF.

The chain combines TRBV30 with TRBJ2-1; D ambiguous. CDR1 GTSNPN and CDR2 SVGIG come from the germline V gene (reference sequence). V was pared by 3 bases and J by 0 bases, with 6 bases between. The CDR3 is 13 amino acids. The CDR3 nucleotides read TGTGCCTGGAGGGCGTACTCCTACAATGAGCAGTTCTTC. Translating it yields CAWRAYSYNEQFF.

This clonotype was recorded a few times. J is TRBJ1-1 and V is TRBV10-1; D is unresolved. V was cut by 5 bases and J by 6 bases, with 10 bases left in between. The CDR3 consists of 12 residues. Germline assignment: CDR1 WNHNN and CDR2 SYGVQD (reference sequence). CDR3 in amino acids: CASSIGVAEAFF. The DNA of the CDR3 is TGCGCCAGCAGTATTGGGGTGGCTGAAGCTTTCTTT.

This clonotype was counted many times. The rearrangement joins TRBV6-2 or TRBV6-3 to TRBJ2-1, with TRBD2 identical over 7 bases. The CDR3 loop spans 16 amino acids. Trimming removed 0 bases from V and 6 bases from J; junction bases left unmatched: 8. CDR1 is MNHEY, CDR2 SVGEGT, per germline. CDR3 sequence (DNA): TGTGCCAGCAGTTACTCTTGGGGGTCTAGCGGCAATGAGCAGTTCTTC. It codes for CASSYSWGSSGNEQFF.

This clonotype was seen many times. Written as DNA, the CDR3 is TGTGCCAGCAGTTTAGTACAGGGGGCATTCTATAATTCACCCCTCCACTTT. Translation: CASSLVQGAFYNSPLHF. The chain employs TRBV12-3 or TRBV12-4 and TRBJ1-6, with 9 bases identical to TRBD1. CDR3 length equals 17 residues. Unmatched junction bases numbered 4, after V lost 1 base and J lost 3 bases.

This clonotype was seen at least ten times. The V call is TRBV30, the J call TRBJ1-1; possibly TRBD1 for D (5 bases). This CDR3 contains 13 residues. V lost 3 bases to trimming and J lost 1 base, with 9 bases between them. The germline CDR1 and CDR2 sequences are GTSNPN and SVGIG (reference sequence). In nucleotides, the CDR3 is TGTGCCTGGAGATGGGGGGGGAACACTGAAGCTTTCTTT. Residues: CAWRWGGNTEAFF.

This clonotype was detected many times. This rearrangement joins TRBV6-1 to TRBJ2-1; TRBD2 matches 12 bases. V shed 4 bases, J shed 0 bases, and the junction held 1 base outside the gene matches. CDR3 length equals 16 residues. Germline CDR1 is MNHNS and CDR2 is SASEGT. CDR3 region: CASSASGGVSYNEQFF. The CDR3 DNA reads TGTGCCAGCAGTGCTAGCGGGGGGGTCTCCTACAATGAGCAGTTCTTC.

This clonotype was observed a handful of times. The J gene is TRBJ2-5, the V gene TRBV10-3, with 7 bases that match TRBD1. Germline lookup yields CDR1 ENHRY and CDR2 SYGVKD. J lost 5 bases, V lost 4 bases, and 16 bases had no gene match. The CDR3 covers 17 residues. CDR3 in DNA: TGTGCCATCAGTGGGCCTCCGAATGAGGGGGCGCAGGAGACCCAGTACTTC. Amino acids: CAISGPPNEGAQETQYF.

In its sample, this clonotype was seen many times. This chain joins TRBV20-1 and TRBJ2-1; D call uncertain. The V gene's germline CDR1 is DFQATT and CDR2 SNEGSKA (reference sequence). The length of the CDR3 is 12 residues. The CDR3 DNA follows: TGCATGTCGGCTAGAGGAAACAATGAGCAGTTCTTC. Translation gives CMSARGNNEQFF.

Comment on this clonotype: It may be a read error: a sequence one base away is much more abundant. The chain employs TRBV13 and TRBJ1-1, with D unresolved. The germline gives CDR1 PRHDT, CDR2 FYEKMQ (reference sequence). There are 13 residues in the CDR3. CDR3 bases: TGTACCAGCAGCCCGGCCGTAGTCACTGAAGCTTTCTTT. This encodes CTSSPAVVTEAFF.

This clonotype was counted at least ten times. The V and J genes are TRBV10-2 and TRBJ2-1; the D gene could be TRBD1 or TRBD2 (5 bases each). V was shortened by 4 bases and J by 8 bases, with 12 bases between the two germline ends. The germline gives CDR1 WSHSY, CDR2 SAAADI. This CDR3 comprises 13 residues. CDR3 bases: TGCGCCAGCAGTGTACGGGGCAGGGATGAGCAGTTCTTC. Translated, it gives CASSVRGRDEQFF.

This clonotype was recorded at least ten times. This sequence joins TRBV2 and TRBJ2-3, with 7 nucleotides matching TRBD2. The CDR3 is 14 residues long. Germline loops: CDR1 SNHLY, CDR2 FYNNEI. The V segment lost 10 bases and the J segment 4 bases; nucleotides outside the gene matches: 11. The CDR3 spells CATGLGVGPDTQYF. In DNA form, the CDR3 reads TGTGCCACCGGACTAGGAGTGGGGCCAGATACGCAGTATTTT.

This clonotype came up many times. The CDR3 loop is CASNLGHLSTDTQYF. The CDR3 nucleotides read TGCGCCAGCAATCTCGGACACCTTAGCACAGATACGCAGTATTTT. This chain connects TRBV5-1 to TRBJ2-3, with D perhaps matching TRBD1 (5 bases). With 6 bases removed from V and 0 bases from J, the gap between germline ends came to 14 bases. The CDR3 totals 15 residues. Looked up from germline, CDR1 is SGHRS and CDR2 is YFSETQ.